The clone carrying this TCR beta chain was seen more than once but under ten times. Antigen specificity is unknown. Per the germline V gene, CDR1 is KGHSH and CDR2 is LQKENI. The CDR3 extends over 15 amino acids. V dropped 3 bases and J dropped 3 bases, with 14 bases sitting between them. This sample was included in a study of T-cell memory formation after mild COVID-19. Across the study: Largely donor-specific sequence clusters came from two donors. The study's findings and limits: Whereas later expanders leaned CD4+, clones contracting day 15 to 85 showed a balanced CD4/CD8 makeup. Specificity for SARS-CoV-2 was not confirmed among the second-wave clones peaking on day 37.

The TCR alpha and TCR beta cDNA libraries, bearing sample barcodes and UMIs, were generated by 5'RACE using constant-segment primers. TCRdb reprocessed the 5' RACE reads via MiXCR and lists one record per CDR3 protein. The top ten hold roughly 24% of the sample, which has some 250,000 distinct CDR3 sequences, under 20% seen once. V gene TRBV18 combines with J gene TRBJ1-2; D unclear. The sequencing sample was made of PBMCs or a T cell subset sorted from them (not recorded which). The sequence derives from a man aged 18 to 30 who had mild COVID-19 (a few samples of this study predate the infection). Cell type and time point are not known. The CDR3 DNA reads TGTGCCAGCTCACCCGGAGTCGCTACAGACTATGGCTACACCTTC. Its protein is CASSPGVATDYGYTF.